This passage covers 14 T cell receptor beta chains from one sample sequenced in a study of beta chain features in type 1 diabetes. The entirety of the isolated RNA underwent reverse transcription, so expressed TCRB transcripts were sequenced. Repertoires were generated with immunoSEQ multiplex PCR, while TCRdb's copy carries only in-frame clones and drops some. The data contain some 170,000 clones, roughly 60% of them singletons. These receptors have no known antigen. Study-wide results and caveats: All four CD4+ subsets of Type 1 diabetes patients contained TCRB CDR3s that were moderately but significantly shorter.

The sequenced sample was naive CD4+ T cells from blood. These receptors all come from a man aged 30 to 39 with type 1 diabetes.

This clone was counted a single time. The chain carries TRBV5-1 and TRBJ2-1; tentative D call: TRBD1 (5 bases). Germline CDR1 SGHRS, CDR2 YFSETQ. The CDR3 is 15 amino acids. V lost 0 bases, J lost 5 bases, and 12 bases lay in between. CDR3 loop: CASSLVQGVNNEQFF. As DNA, the CDR3 is TGCGCCAGCAGCTTGGTGCAGGGCGTTAACAATGAGCAGTTCTTC.

The genes are TRBV7-6 and TRBJ2-3; D might be TRBD1 (5 bases). The V and J ends lost 1 base and 1 base respectively, with 15 bases between them. CDR1 and CDR2 from the germline V gene are SGHVS and FNYEAQ. This CDR3 has 17 amino acids. The DNA of the CDR3 is TGTGCCAGCAGCTTAGGTAACGGCAGGGCGGGCACAGATACGCAGTATTTT. Translated, it gives CASSLGNGRAGTDTQYF.

This chain uses TRBV9 with TRBJ2-5; 9 bases align to TRBD2. V lost 1 base, J lost 3 bases, and 4 bases stayed unmatched. This CDR3 region has 15 residues. In germline, CDR1 is SGDLS, CDR2 YYNGEE. The CDR3 DNA follows: TGTGCCAGCAGCGTACGGCTAGCGGGGAAAGAGACCCAGTACTTC. Translation gives CASSVRLAGKETQYF.

The chain couples TRBV30 to TRBJ2-3, with D possibly being TRBD1 (5 bases). Germline V gene data show CDR1 as GTSNPN and CDR2 as SVGIG (reference sequence). This CDR3 is built from 13 residues. V lost 8 bases, J lost 2 bases, and 14 bases lay in between. CDR3 protein: CAREGVDTDTQYF. In nucleotides, the CDR3 is TGTGCCCGAGAAGGGGTCGACACAGATACGCAGTATTTT.

V is TRBV28 and J is TRBJ1-2; TRBD1 aligns across 9 bases. The CDR3 extends over 15 amino acids. With V trimmed by 3 bases and J by 5 bases, 7 bases remained unmatched. Germline V gives CDR1 MDHEN, CDR2 SYDVKM. The chain's CDR3 is CASSLPDRGRYGYTF. CDR3 DNA: TGTGCCAGCAGTTTGCCGGACAGGGGTCGATATGGCTACACCTTC.

The sample holds one count of this clone. V is TRBV5-1 and J is TRBJ2-1; a possible D gene is TRBD1 (5 bases). The CDR3 is 14 amino acids. Trimming removed 4 bases from V and 6 bases from J, with 14 bases in between. Germline V gene data show CDR1 as SGHRS and CDR2 as YFSETQ. The CDR3 is CASSPQGLSNEQFF. CDR3 DNA: TGCGCCAGCAGCCCCCAGGGCTTGAGCAATGAGCAGTTCTTC.

The chain employs TRBV27 and TRBJ1-4; D uncertain. Germline loops: CDR1 MNHEY, CDR2 SMNVEV (reference sequence). This CDR3 has 14 residues. The V and J ends lost 4 bases and 8 bases respectively, with 14 bases between them. Here the CDR3 DNA reads TGTGCCAGCAGTTCCTCGGATAGGCGGGAAAAACTGTTTTTT. It yields the protein CASSSSDRREKLFF.

Only a few counts were recorded for this clone. V usage is TRBV5-6 and J usage is TRBJ2-7, with D possibly TRBD2 on 5 matching bases. This CDR3 spans 13 amino acids. The V end was cut by 4 bases, the J end by 0 bases, with 8 bases between. Germline CDR1 SGHDT, CDR2 YYEEEE. CDR3 coding DNA: TGTGCCAGCAGCGTGCGGGCCTCCTACGAGCAGTACTTC. It yields the protein CASSVRASYEQYF.

The chain links TRBV7-2 to TRBJ2-3; 9 bases match TRBD1. Germline CDR1 reads SGHTA; CDR2 reads FQGNSA. The CDR3 totals 15 residues. V trimming: 5 bases; J trimming: 3 bases; junction bases outside the gene matches: 6. Written as DNA, the CDR3 is TGTGCCAGCAGCCGGACAGGGGCGAGGACAGATACGCAGTATTTT. The encoded protein is CASSRTGARTDTQYF.

The chain couples TRBV19 to TRBJ2-7, with TRBD1 matching 10 bases. CDR1 is LNHDA and CDR2 is SQIVND in the germline V gene (reference sequence). The CDR3 sequence is 15 residues long. V lost 4 bases and J lost 4; bases outside the gene matches: 7. The CDR3 DNA is TGTGCCAGTAGTAGGAAGGGGACAGGGGAGTACGAGCAGTACTTC. Translation gives CASSRKGTGEYEQYF.

This chain joins TRBV18 and TRBJ2-5; D not certain. The CDR3 is made up of 12 amino acids. V lost 5 bases to trimming and J lost 5 bases, with 9 bases between them. CDR1 is KGHSH and CDR2 is LQKENI in the germline V gene. The CDR3 is CASSSPSETQYF. The CDR3 DNA follows: TGTGCCAGCTCATCTCCTTCGGAGACCCAGTACTTC.

The chain has TRBV7-9 and TRBJ1-2; TRBD1 aligns across 10 bases. This CDR3 region has 14 residues. The J segment lost 5 bases and the V segment lost 5 bases, leaving 5 bases of the junction unmatched. Germline V gene sequence: CDR1 SEHNR, CDR2 FQNEAQ (reference sequence). The CDR3 DNA is TGTGCCAGCAGCGCTAGGGACAGGGGATATGGCTACACCTTC. As protein: CASSARDRGYGYTF. The full variable domain, with the rest looked up from reference TRBV7-9 and TRBJ1-2, is DTGVSQNPRHKITKRGQNVTFRCDPISEHNRLYWYRQTLGQGPEFLTYFQNEAQLEKSRLLSDRFSAERPKGSFSTLEIQRTEQGDSAMYLCASSARDRGYGYTFGSGTRLTVV.

The table lists this clone with a few counts. The rearrangement uses TRBV7-2 and TRBJ2-5, with D possibly being TRBD2 (6 bases). CDR1 SGHTA and CDR2 FQGNSA come from the germline V gene. Trimming stripped 5 bases from V and 2 bases from J, with 12 bases between. CDR3 length: 14 residues. The CDR3 DNA reads as TGTGCCAGCAGCCCGGGACTTAGACAAGAGACCCAGTACTTC. Translated, it gives CASSPGLRQETQYF.

This clone was detected a few times. The chain uses TRBV5-6 and TRBJ2-5, with 8 bases lining up with TRBD2. This CDR3 spans 19 amino acids. Germline CDR1 and CDR2: SGHDT and YYEEEE. J was trimmed by 3 bases and V by 3 bases; bases with no gene match: 19. The CDR3 loop reads CASSSALHLGRVPEETQYF. For the CDR3, the DNA is TGTGCCAGCAGCTCAGCACTACACCTCGGGAGGGTGCCCGAAGAGACCCAGTACTTC.